A single sample gave rise to the 32 T cell receptor beta chains below, sequenced in a study of shared clonotypes between healthy human individuals. Sequenced by immunoSEQ multiplex PCR; TCRdb stores in-frame clones only, minus some. The table shows some 2,500,000 clones, with 80% to 95% occurring only once. The source material was naive CD4+ T cells from PBMCs. Regarding subset: CD45RA+ positively selected. The receptors were gathered from a man aged 18 to 35 in good health. Some clones in this sample may be carry-over from other donors' samples.

V gene TRBV11-2 combines with J gene TRBJ2-2; D ambiguous. The CDR3 sequence is 12 residues long. The V gene's germline CDR1 is SGHAT and CDR2 FQNNGV. The V end lost 2 bases, the J end lost 7 bases, and 5 bases lay between the germline ends. The chain's CDR3 is CASSLWGGELFF. The CDR3 DNA reads as TGTGCCAGCAGCTTATGGGGCGGGGAGCTGTTTTTT.

The chain links TRBV2 to TRBJ2-1; 9 bases fit TRBD2. The junction had 4 bases not matched to a gene; V was cut back by 6 bases and J by 7 bases. The V gene's germline CDR1 is SNHLY and CDR2 FYNNEI. The CDR3 length is 13 residues. CDR3 amino acids: CASSLAGLNEQFF. DNA for the CDR3: TGTGCCAGCAGCCTAGCGGGACTAAATGAGCAGTTCTTC. The full variable domain, in which reference TRBV2 and TRBJ2-1 provide the parts outside the CDR3, is EPEVTQTPSHQVTQMGQEVILRCVPISNHLYFYWYRQILGQKVEFLVSFYNNEISEKSEIFDDQFSVERPDGSNFTLKIRSTKLEDSAMYFCASSLAGLNEQFFGPGTRLTVL.

This sequence joins TRBV7-2 and TRBJ2-5; TRBD1 matches 8 bases. The junction had 8 bases not matched to a gene; V was cut back by 0 bases and J by 5 bases. This CDR3 has 16 residues. CDR1 is SGHTA, CDR2 FQGNSA, per germline. CDR3 bases: TGTGCCAGCAGCTTAGCCGGGACAGGCCTCCGGGAGACCCAGTACTTC. This translates into CASSLAGTGLRETQYF.

This clone was counted a single time. V gene TRBV7-2 combines with J gene TRBJ2-1, with D possibly called TRBD1 or TRBD2 (5 bases each). Trimming took 2 bases from V and 9 from J, leaving 8 bases between them. The CDR3 loop spans 12 amino acids. The germline gives CDR1 SGHTA, CDR2 FQGNSA. The CDR3 sequence is CASSLKGPEQFF. CDR3 sequence (DNA): TGTGCCAGCAGCTTAAAGGGACCTGAGCAGTTCTTC.

The genes are TRBV5-4 and TRBJ1-2, with 10 bases identical to TRBD1. V lost 5 bases, J lost 10 bases, and 8 bases stayed unmatched. The CDR3 runs 13 residues. Germline V gene data show CDR1 as SGHNT and CDR2 as YYREEE (reference sequence). In DNA form, the CDR3 reads TGTGCCAGCAGTCGGGGGACAGGGGATGACTACACCTTC. Translation: CASSRGTGDDYTF.

With respect to this clone: Within the sample, other DNA sequences also encode this same CDR3. V usage is TRBV7-3 and J usage is TRBJ2-5; 7 bases are shared with TRBD1. This CDR3 comprises 13 residues. V was pared by 3 bases and J by 3 bases, with 1 base of the junction left unmatched. Germline V CDR1 and CDR2: SGHTA, FQGTGA. The CDR3 DNA follows: TGTGCCAGCAGCTTCGACAGGGAAGAGACCCAGTACTTC. This codes for CASSFDREETQYF.

The chain recombines TRBV4-2 with TRBJ2-1; 12 positions agree with TRBD2. The CDR3 covers 18 residues. The V gene end was trimmed by 1 base and the J gene end by 10 bases; junction bases not matched to a gene: 14. Germline CDR1 is LGHNA and CDR2 is YNFKEQ. The CDR3 here is CASSQAGGASGRAGEQFF. The CDR3, as DNA: TGTGCCAGCAGCCAAGCGGGCGGGGCTAGCGGGAGGGCGGGGGAGCAGTTCTTC.

This clone was recorded only once. V gene TRBV28 combines with J gene TRBJ2-1, with 10 bases identical to TRBD1. CDR3 length: 16 amino acids. The germline V gene has CDR1 MDHEN and CDR2 SYDVKM. The trim removed 2 bases at V and 7 bases at J, leaving 8 bases unmatched. For the CDR3, the DNA is TGTGCCAGCAGTTTACAACGGGACAGGGGTAAAAATGAGCAGTTCTTC. Translating it yields CASSLQRDRGKNEQFF.

This chain uses TRBV30 with TRBJ2-3; 9 positions match TRBD1. CDR1 and CDR2 from the germline V gene are GTSNPN and SVGIG (reference sequence). The length of the CDR3 is 16 residues. V dropped 1 base and J dropped 3; count of bases not matched to a gene: 8. CDR3 residues: CAWSGPTGGRTDTQYF. In nucleotides, the CDR3 is TGTGCCTGGAGTGGACCGACAGGGGGGCGGACAGATACGCAGTATTTT.

V usage is TRBV18 and J usage is TRBJ1-1, with a tentative D call TRBD1 (5 bases). Germline CDR1 and CDR2: KGHSH and LQKENI. This CDR3 is 15 amino acids long. V lost 0 bases, J lost 1 base, and 9 bases lay in between. The CDR3 is CASSPPGDWNTEAFF. The CDR3 DNA reads TGTGCCAGCTCACCACCAGGGGACTGGAACACTGAAGCTTTCTTT.

The V gene is TRBV28, the J gene TRBJ1-3; D might be TRBD1 (5 bases). The germline V gene encodes CDR1 MDHEN and CDR2 SYDVKM. The CDR3 is 16 amino acids. The ends were cut back, 7 bases at V and 0 bases at J, with 16 bases in the middle. The CDR3 region has the DNA TGTGCCAGCATTGGTAGTTTGGGGCTCTCTGGAAACACCATATATTTT. Its translation is CASIGSLGLSGNTIYF.

The V call is TRBV27, the J call TRBJ1-1, with a possible D match to TRBD1 (5 bases). The CDR3 spans 15 residues. Trimming removed 3 bases at V and 0 bases at J, with 11 bases between. Germline CDR1 is MNHEY and CDR2 is SMNVEV (reference sequence). The CDR3 nucleotides read TGTGCCAGCAGTTTTAGGGGTGTCTTGAACACTGAAGCTTTCTTT. This codes for CASSFRGVLNTEAFF.

The chain combines TRBV6-1 with TRBJ2-2; D gene ambiguous. The V end lost 11 bases, the J end lost 3 bases, and 13 bases lay between the germline ends. The CDR3 covers 13 residues. The germline CDR1 and CDR2 sequences are MNHNS and SASEGT. The CDR3 reads CAARVHYTGELFF. The CDR3 region has the DNA TGTGCCGCCCGGGTCCATTACACCGGGGAGCTGTTTTTT.

Notes on this clone: The same CDR3 can be traced to other DNA sequences in this sample. This chain links TRBV6-1 with TRBJ2-7, with 7 bases fitting TRBD1. Germline V gene sequence: CDR1 MNHNS, CDR2 SASEGT. The length of the CDR3 is 13 residues. V gave up 6 bases and J gave up 0 bases; unmatched junction bases: 2. The CDR3 DNA is TGTGCCAGCAGCGGACAGGTCTCCTACGAGCAGTACTTC. Translating gives CASSGQVSYEQYF.

The rearrangement uses TRBV7-2 and TRBJ2-7, with D perhaps TRBD1 or TRBD2 (6 bases each). The germline V gene has CDR1 SGHTA and CDR2 FQGNSA. The CDR3 is 12 amino acids. Trimming removed 5 bases from V and 5 bases from J, with 10 bases in between. The CDR3 region has the DNA TGTGCCAGCAGCAGGGGGGAAAACGAGCAGTACTTC. This encodes CASSRGENEQYF.

Here the CDR3 reads CASNFRTGGRNTIYF. The CDR3 DNA reads TGTGCCAGCAATTTTCGCACAGGGGGTAGAAACACCATATATTTT. The V call is TRBV28, the J call TRBJ1-3, with 8 nucleotides matching TRBD1. The germline V gene encodes CDR1 MDHEN and CDR2 SYDVKM. This CDR3 is 15 amino acids long. Trimming took 7 bases from V and 5 from J; bases not matched to a gene: 10.

The chain recombines TRBV5-1 with TRBJ2-5; 11 bases are shared with TRBD2. Germline V CDR1 and CDR2: SGHRS, YFSETQ. V lost 4 bases and J lost 5; bases outside the gene matches: 10. This CDR3 has 16 amino acids. The CDR3 coding sequence is TGCGCCAGCAGCCGCCAACTAGCGGGAGAATCGGAGACCCAGTACTTC. Translation: CASSRQLAGESETQYF.

V and J are TRBV5-8 and TRBJ2-5; 8 bases fit TRBD2. Germline V gene data show CDR1 as SGHTS and CDR2 as YDEGEE. CDR3 size: 16 residues. V was pared by 0 bases and J by 2 bases, with 6 bases of the junction left unmatched. CDR3 sequence (DNA): TGTGCCAGCAGCTTGGTACTAGCGGATATACAAGAGACCCAGTACTTC. Encoded protein: CASSLVLADIQETQYF.

The chain joins TRBV4-1 to TRBJ1-2, with D possibly matching TRBD1 (5 bases). The CDR3 loop spans 17 amino acids. Germline V gives CDR1 MGHRA, CDR2 YSYEKL. The V end was cut by 3 bases, the J end by 6 bases, with 23 bases between. The CDR3 nucleotides are TGCGCCAGCAGCCAGCACTCTTCCGGGGCGAGGAGAGATGGCTACACCTTC. It is translated as CASSQHSSGARRDGYTF.

The chain uses TRBV2 and TRBJ2-7; D is perhaps TRBD1 or TRBD2 (5 bases each). The CDR3 consists of 14 residues. V was cut by 1 base and J by 6 bases, with 13 bases left in between. The germline CDR1 and CDR2 sequences are SNHLY and FYNNEI. CDR3 coding DNA: TGTGCCAGCAGTGAAGAATACGAGGGGAGCGAGCAGTACTTC. Its protein product is CASSEEYEGSEQYF.

The chain recombines TRBV5-1 with TRBJ2-1, with 10 bases lining up with TRBD2. CDR3 length: 17 amino acids. Germline lookup yields CDR1 SGHRS and CDR2 YFSETQ. Trimming cost V 4 bases and J 3 bases; bases outside gene matches: 10. CDR3: CASSQTSGNLNYNEQFF. CDR3 in DNA: TGCGCCAGCAGCCAAACTAGCGGGAATTTAAACTACAATGAGCAGTTCTTC. The whole variable domain, filled in from reference TRBV5-1 and TRBJ2-1, reads KAGVTQTPRYLIKTRGQQVTLSCSPISGHRSVSWYQQTPGQGLQFLFEYFSETQRNKGNFPGRFSGRQFSNSRSEMNVSTLELGDSALYLCASSQTSGNLNYNEQFFGPGTRLTVL.

The rearrangement links TRBV12-5 to TRBJ1-2, with TRBD1 matching over 8 bases. The germline gives CDR1 LGHNT, CDR2 FRNRAP. The CDR3 sequence is 16 residues long. The junction had 16 bases not matched to a gene; V was cut back by 1 base and J by 12 bases. CDR3: CASGLASGTGRLANTF. DNA of the CDR3: TGTGCTAGTGGTTTGGCATCGGGGACAGGACGTCTAGCGAACACCTTC.

The rearrangement links TRBV28 to TRBJ2-7; TRBD2 matches 13 bases. The germline V gene encodes CDR1 MDHEN and CDR2 SYDVKM. The CDR3 has 16 amino acids. The V segment lost 4 bases and the J segment 4 bases; nucleotides outside the gene matches: 7. The CDR3 sequence: CASSWDRLAGGYEQYF. The CDR3, as DNA: TGTGCCAGCAGTTGGGACCGACTAGCGGGAGGATACGAGCAGTACTTC. Supplemented by reference TRBV28 and TRBJ2-7, the full variable domain reads DVKVTQSSRYLVKRTGEKVFLECVQDMDHENMFWYRQDPGLGLRLIYFSYDVKMKEKGDIPEGYSVSREKKERFSLILESASTNQTSMYLCASSWDRLAGGYEQYFGPGTRLTVT.

The CDR3 protein is CASRTSDRGRGNTIYF. In DNA form, the CDR3 reads TGTGCCAGTAGGACTTCGGACAGGGGAAGAGGAAACACCATATATTTT. The chain combines TRBV19 with TRBJ1-3; TRBD1 aligns across 9 bases. CDR1 and CDR2 (germline): LNHDA, SQIVND (reference sequence). Trimming at V came to 6 bases and at J to 4 bases, leaving 10 bases not matched to a gene. The CDR3 length is 16 residues.

The chain joins TRBV6-5 to TRBJ1-2, with D unclear. The length of the CDR3 is 15 residues. Germline V gives CDR1 MNHEY, CDR2 SVGAGI. Trimming left V 5 bases short and J 3 bases short, with 16 bases between. The CDR3 DNA reads as TGTGCCAGCAGTCTCAACCGCGGGCCTCACTATGGCTACACCTTC. Its protein product is CASSLNRGPHYGYTF.

The gene calls are TRBV15 and TRBJ1-2, with a possible D match to TRBD1 (5 bases). Trimming took off 1 base at V and 4 bases at J, with 10 bases between the two ends. This CDR3 spans 14 amino acids. Per the germline V gene, CDR1 is LNHNV and CDR2 is YYDKDF (reference sequence). CDR3 loop: CATSRGGLSYGYTF. DNA for the CDR3: TGTGCCACCAGCAGAGGGGGGTTGAGCTATGGCTACACCTTC.

The V gene is TRBV5-4, the J gene TRBJ2-5, with 11 positions matching TRBD2. This CDR3 contains 16 residues. Germline V lookup: CDR1 SGHNT, CDR2 YYREEE (reference sequence). Trimming removed 3 bases from V and 3 bases from J; junction bases left unmatched: 7. The CDR3 DNA reads TGTGCCAGCAGCTCGCCAAGGGGACTAGCGGAAGAGACCCAGTACTTC. Translated, it gives CASSSPRGLAEETQYF.

On this clone itself: This sample includes further DNA sequences coding for the same CDR3. The chain combines TRBV9 with TRBJ2-5; 14 bases fit TRBD2. V lost 4 bases, J lost 5 bases, and 7 bases stayed unmatched. The germline V gene has CDR1 SGDLS and CDR2 YYNGEE. The length of the CDR3 is 16 residues. CDR3 protein: CASSTGLAGVVETQYF. As DNA, the CDR3 is TGTGCCAGCAGCACGGGACTAGCGGGAGTGGTGGAGACCCAGTACTTC. The variable domain in full, completed from reference TRBV9 and TRBJ2-5, reads DSGVTQTPKHLITATGQRVTLRCSPRSGDLSVYWYQQSLDQGLQFLIQYYNGEERAKGNILERFSAQQFPDLHSELNLSSLELGDSALYFCASSTGLAGVVETQYFGPGTRLLVL.

V gene TRBV4-2 combines with J gene TRBJ2-1, with unresolved D. V lost 4 bases and J 5 bases, leaving 12 bases between the germline ends. This CDR3 spans 14 amino acids. The germline V gene encodes CDR1 LGHNA and CDR2 YNFKEQ. The CDR3 protein is CASSRTEDHNEQFF. CDR3 coding DNA: TGTGCCAGCAGCCGTACCGAGGACCACAATGAGCAGTTCTTC.

This chain links TRBV7-3 with TRBJ2-5; 7 nucleotides align to TRBD2. The CDR3 consists of 17 residues. Germline CDR1 and CDR2: SGHTA and FQGTGA. After removal of 2 bases from V and 2 bases from J, the junction contained 11 bases not matched to a gene. The CDR3 DNA is TGTGCCAGCAGCTTAGGTCGAGCGGGAACCATTCAAGAGACCCAGTACTTC. It is translated as CASSLGRAGTIQETQYF.

The rearrangement uses TRBV25-1 and TRBJ1-1; D possibly corresponds to TRBD1 (5 bases). Germline CDR1 and CDR2: MGHDK and SYGVNS. The V end was cut by 4 bases, the J end by 4 bases, with 13 bases between. The CDR3 totals 14 residues. In DNA, the CDR3 is TGTGCCAGCAGTGCCCGGGGACTGTCCACTGAAGCTTTCTTT. It translates to CASSARGLSTEAFF.

This clone is a singleton in its sample. This rearrangement joins TRBV4-1 to TRBJ2-7; D tentatively reads TRBD1 or TRBD2 (5 bases each). In germline, CDR1 is MGHRA, CDR2 YSYEKL. V lost 2 bases to trimming and J lost 8 bases, with 19 bases between them. The CDR3 covers 15 residues. The CDR3 is CASSQSEGRGKKQYF. DNA for the CDR3: TGCGCCAGCAGCCAATCTGAGGGACGGGGTAAAAAGCAGTACTTC.